This T cell receptor (beta chain) was profiled in a study of shared clonotypes between healthy human individuals (dated by TCRdb to the early 2020s). Turning to the overall study: A few men and two women, aged 18 to 49 years, made up the cohort. For each donor, CD4 naive and CD4 memory were each given three plates, CD8 naive was given two plates, and CD8 memory was given one plate. The study deeply sequenced blood TCR repertoires of five healthy adults to estimate repertoire size and the extent of clonotype sharing between individuals. Different laboratories and diverse techniques were used to prepare libraries and sequence TCR repertoires, to increase sequencing depth and limit assay-specific biases. Per donor, leukapheresis produced somewhere between about 0.94 and 10 billion PBMCs. General findings and caveats noted by the study authors: Naive subsets generally had larger estimated clonotype richness than memory subsets. The small number of donors limited the genetic and exposure-history diversity represented. Compared with non-shared clonotypes, clonotypes shared by all four sorted-subset donors had higher generation probabilities. Sampling was restricted to blood, and TCR repertoires in tissue are likely to differ from TCR repertoires in blood. Incomplete sequencing was indicated by rarefaction of sorted-subset datasets, despite the large sequencing depth. About 5% of naive CD4, 3.5% of naive CD8, about 2.5% of memory CD4, and about 0.4% of memory CD8 clonotypes were shared across a few donors. Based on pairwise subsampling, the degree of clonotype sharing among donors was expected to be affected by sequencing depth.

In regard to this clone: This clone's antigen is unknown. The sample holds no much larger clone one base away, and base qualities are not on file.

Using the deep immunoSEQ assay, multiplex PCR amplified TCR CDR3 regions from genomic DNA. Extracted genomic DNA from each cell subset was distributed evenly across all wells of several immunoSEQ 96-well plates, and each plate was treated as a replicate. For sorted subsets, 200 to 250 ng of genomic DNA, equivalent to around 31,000 T cell genomes, went into each replicate PCR. Purified libraries were quantified with a Qubit 3.0 fluorometer, sized on a Bioanalyzer 2100, and re-quantified with the KAPA Library Quantification kit. Every immunoSEQ 96-well plate was sequenced on a separate single-read 150-cycle Illumina NextSeq 550 flow cell. In the source study's methods: Because the immunoSEQ output held only junctional sequences and lacked quality scores, the filtering could not match the filtering applied to full-length reads. Sequences were annotated with PyIR, a Python wrapper for IgBLAST v1.9, using IMGT germline references to assign V/J genes and CDR3. Reads with weak V/J assignments (E-value above 1e-6), missing CDR3, stop codons, out-of-frame junctions, or ambiguous translated residues were removed. V3J clonotypes were defined by identical inferred V gene, J gene, and CDR3 amino acid sequence. Percentage overlap between repertoires was calculated by dividing the number of shared unique clonotypes by the size of the smaller repertoire. RTK rarefaction, the Chao1 estimator, and Recon v2.1 estimates of unobserved clonotypes were used to assess repertoire richness. Generation probabilities for all TCRbeta clonotypes obtained by the gDNA method from a handful of donors were computed using OLGA. TCRdb re-hosts the immuneACCESS table, in-frame sequences only. Its copies lack some clones; in the studies checked, an unresolved V gene accounts for under half of them, and the cause for the rest is not known. The V and J calls and the clone size are those of that table, but D and trimming were determined from the DNA. The sample profile shows 550,000 to 700,000 clones; around three quarters of them were found once. Roughly 2% of the sample goes to the ten largest clones.

Healthy HIV-negative adults with no recently reported acute infections or vaccinations were included as donors. Every donor was a Caucasian adult residing in Nashville, Tennessee, USA. Magnetic negative selection was used to enrich CD4+ T cells, after which naive cells were positively selected on CD45RA and the negative fraction became the memory subset. After blood collection by leukapheresis, PBMCs were isolated using Ficoll-Histopaque density gradient centrifugation and then cryopreserved in the vapor phase of liquid nitrogen. Analytical flow cytometry was used to check the purity and quantity of every magnetically sorted T cell population. Genomic DNA was isolated from every sorted fraction and measured by UV absorbance on a Nanodrop 2000c. V is pared back by 7 bases and J by 12 bases, with 18 bases lying between the germline termini. The CDR3 covers 12 residues, taking in both the cysteine and the phenylalanine. Just the 36-base CDR3 DNA is kept, in frame starting at base 1. Via the germline V gene, CDR1 is MDHEN and CDR2 SYDVKM.

Sequenced: memory CD4+ T cells sorted from blood. What the cell subset or site label conveys for this sample: CD45RA-negative fraction. The receptor chain draws on TRBV28 and TRBJ1-2; the D gene is not confidently resolved. This TCR derives from a woman aged 30 to 39 in good health. The sequenced DNA: TGTGCCAGCACCTCCCGGAGGGCAGGTCACACCTTC. The translation is CASTSRRAGHTF.